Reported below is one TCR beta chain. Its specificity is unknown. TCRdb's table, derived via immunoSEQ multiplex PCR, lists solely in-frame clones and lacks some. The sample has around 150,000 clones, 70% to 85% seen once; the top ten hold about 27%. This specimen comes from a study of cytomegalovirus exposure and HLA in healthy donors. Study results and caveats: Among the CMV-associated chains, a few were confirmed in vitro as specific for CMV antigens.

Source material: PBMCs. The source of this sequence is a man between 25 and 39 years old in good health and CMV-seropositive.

The CDR3 reads CASSLQGIYEQYF. CDR3 coding DNA: TGTGCCAGCAGCTTGCAGGGTATTTACGAGCAGTACTTC. The chain has TRBV7-9 and TRBJ2-7; perhaps TRBD1 as D (5 bases). This CDR3 spans 13 amino acids. V lost 3 bases and J 4 bases, leaving 10 bases between the germline ends. Per the germline V gene, CDR1 is SEHNR and CDR2 is FQNEAQ (reference sequence).